Listed below are T cell receptor beta chains from one sample, sequenced in a study of post-analysis software for immune sequencing data. TCRdb ran MiXCR on the PCR reads and lists one entry per CDR3 protein. The sample has 380,000 or so distinct CDR3 sequences; 30% to 45% are singletons. The source material was blood. The receptor source for this set is a girl aged 5-17 years with multiple sclerosis. The CDR3 runs from the conserved cysteine through the conserved F or W. D genes are given only for firm matches. Part of the rows lack a size; the others show once, few, many or a class for expanded clones.

clone_size | j_call | v_call | d_call | cdr3_aa | cdr3_nt
- | TRBJ2-7 | TRBV7-8 | - | CASSLPRDASYEQYF | TGTGCCAGCAGCTTACCGCGGGACGCAAGCTACGAGCAGTACTTC
- | TRBJ1-4 | TRBV12-3/TRBV12-4 | TRBD1 | CASSSDRDEDEKLIF | TGTGCCAGCAGTTCGGACAGGGATGAGGATGAAAAACTGATTTTT
- | TRBJ2-7 | TRBV10-3 | - | CAISKGDRDEQYF | TGTGCCATCAGTAAGGGAGATAGGGACGAGCAGTACTTC
- | TRBJ2-5 | TRBV2 | - | CASIQRGREETQYF | TGTGCCAGCATCCAAAGGGGCAGAGAAGAGACCCAGTACTTC
few | TRBJ1-2 | TRBV4-1 | - | CASSQDLGVRDGYTF | TGCGCCAGCAGCCAAGATCTTGGCGTTCGGGATGGCTACACCTTC
few | TRBJ1-6 | TRBV20-1 | TRBD1 | CSARDWDRRTDNSPLHF | TGCAGTGCTAGAGATTGGGACAGGAGAACAGATAATTCACCCCTCCACTTT
- | TRBJ1-2 | TRBV12-3/TRBV12-4 | TRBD1 | CASSPWDRGNGYTF | TGTGCCAGCAGTCCCTGGGACAGGGGCAATGGCTACACCTTC
few | TRBJ2-1 | TRBV5-1 | - | CASSSNGRDNEQFF | TGCGCCAGCAGCTCGAATGGCAGGGATAATGAGCAGTTCTTC
- | TRBJ1-2 | TRBV4-1 | - | CASRPGQSANYGYTF | TGCGCCAGCAGGCCCGGACAGAGCGCTAACTATGGCTACACCTTC
few | TRBJ1-4 | TRBV20-1 | - | CSARGFGTWGEKLFF | TGCAGTGCTAGAGGTTTTGGGACCTGGGGTGAAAAACTGTTTTTT